This TCR beta chain comes out of a study of cytomegalovirus exposure and HLA in healthy donors. Germline values: CDR1 LGHNA, CDR2 YNFKEQ. J gave up 6 bases and V 2 bases, and 4 bases lay outside the gene matches. The CDR3 sequence is 14 residues long. With 60 Vbeta and 13 Jbeta primers, the PCR was carried out. Sequencing used immunoSEQ multiplex PCR; TCRdb keeps in-frame clones, though not all of them. The data show tens of thousands of clones, around 80% seen once. This TCR derives from a man aged 65-85 years in good health and CMV-seropositive. Source material: PBMCs. The chain combines TRBV4-2 with TRBJ1-1; 9 bases are a match to TRBD1. The CDR3 reads CASSQPTGGPEAFF. The CDR3 nucleotides are TGTGCCAGCAGCCAACCTACAGGGGGCCCTGAAGCTTTCTTT.